This is a list of T cell receptor beta chains from one sample in a study of cytomegalovirus exposure and HLA in healthy donors. Profiled with immunoSEQ multiplex PCR; TCRdb holds only in-frame clones, not every one. This table holds 50,000 to 65,000 clones, less than 85% found once. The material sequenced was PBMCs. The receptors stem from a woman aged 18 to 35 in good health and CMV-seronegative. CDR3s include the opening cysteine and the closing phenylalanine or tryptophan. Fields, in order: clone size, D gene, V gene, J gene, CDR3 DNA, CDR3 protein. A D gene is named only where the DNA matches it firmly. Clone size appears in some rows only: once, few, many, or a class for an expanded clone.

clone_size: .
d_call: .
v_call: TRBV28
j_call: TRBJ2-3
cdr3_nt: TGTGCCAGCAGTGTAGCCACAGATACGCAGTATTTT
cdr3_aa: CASSVATDTQYF

clone_size: once
d_call: .
v_call: TRBV27
j_call: TRBJ2-7
cdr3_nt: TGTGCCAGCATCCGGGTGGGGCCGAGCTCCTACGAGCAGTACTTC
cdr3_aa: CASIRVGPSSYEQYF

clone_size: .
d_call: TRBD1
v_call: TRBV11-2
j_call: TRBJ2-7
cdr3_nt: TGTGCCAGCAGCTCGGGGACAGGGGGCGGCGAGCAGTACTTC
cdr3_aa: CASSSGTGGGEQYF

clone_size: .
d_call: TRBD2
v_call: TRBV6-1
j_call: TRBJ2-3
cdr3_nt: TGTGCCAGCAGTGAACCTGTGGGTAGCGGCGGGGGGGCAGATACGCAGTATTTT
cdr3_aa: CASSEPVGSGGGADTQYF

clone_size: .
d_call: .
v_call: TRBV28
j_call: TRBJ1-6
cdr3_nt: TGTGCCAGCAGTTTACCCTCGTCAGGGTGGGATTCACCCCTCCACTTT
cdr3_aa: CASSLPSSGWDSPLHF

clone_size: .
d_call: TRBD2
v_call: TRBV4-2
j_call: TRBJ2-1
cdr3_nt: TGTGCCAGCAGCCAAGATGGGACTAGCGGCGACAATGAGCAGTTCTTC
cdr3_aa: CASSQDGTSGDNEQFF

clone_size: .
d_call: TRBD2
v_call: TRBV5-4
j_call: TRBJ2-4
cdr3_nt: TGTGCCAGCAGCACCTCCCAGGGACTAGCGGGAGAAGGGGCCAAAAACAGTCAGTACTTC
cdr3_aa: CASSTSQGLAGEGAKNSQYF

clone_size: .
d_call: .
v_call: TRBV6-6
j_call: TRBJ1-5
cdr3_nt: TGTGCCAGCAGTTACCCCCCGACAGGCAGCAATCAGCCCCAGCATTTT
cdr3_aa: CASSYPPTGSNQPQHF

clone_size: .
d_call: .
v_call: TRBV9
j_call: TRBJ2-3
cdr3_nt: TGTGCCAGCAGCGGTCGACGGGGAGATACGCAGTATTTT
cdr3_aa: CASSGRRGDTQYF

clone_size: .
d_call: TRBD2
v_call: TRBV9
j_call: TRBJ2-1
cdr3_nt: TGTGCCAGCAGCCCCGGGGGGGCTAGGGCCTACAATGAGCAGTTCTTC
cdr3_aa: CASSPGGARAYNEQFF

clone_size: .
d_call: TRBD1
v_call: TRBV28
j_call: TRBJ2-7
cdr3_nt: TGTGCCAGCAGCCAACAGGGGAGAGGCGACTACGAGCAGTACTTC
cdr3_aa: CASSQQGRGDYEQYF

clone_size: .
d_call: TRBD2
v_call: TRBV19
j_call: TRBJ2-1
cdr3_nt: TGTGCCAGTAGTATTCGCGGGAGGGGGGTAAGTGAGCAGTTCTTC
cdr3_aa: CASSIRGRGVSEQFF

clone_size: .
d_call: .
v_call: TRBV9
j_call: TRBJ2-7
cdr3_nt: TGTGCCAGCAGCGTGCATCCCTACGAGCAGTACTTC
cdr3_aa: CASSVHPYEQYF

clone_size: .
d_call: TRBD2
v_call: TRBV7-2
j_call: TRBJ2-5
cdr3_nt: TGTGCCAGCAGCTCCCTAGCGGGAGAAGAGCCCCAGTACTTC
cdr3_aa: CASSSLAGEEPQYF

clone_size: .
d_call: TRBD1
v_call: TRBV28
j_call: TRBJ1-1
cdr3_nt: TGTGCCAGCAGTTTCAGGGGGACTGAAGCTTTCTTT
cdr3_aa: CASSFRGTEAFF

clone_size: .
d_call: .
v_call: TRBV7-2
j_call: TRBJ2-1
cdr3_nt: TGTGCCAGCAGCTTAGTCCAGGGCTCCTACAATGAGCAGTTCTTC
cdr3_aa: CASSLVQGSYNEQFF

clone_size: .
d_call: .
v_call: TRBV7-8
j_call: TRBJ1-5
cdr3_nt: TGTGCCAGCAGCTTAGGAATCCGAGCAGGGAAGAAAGATCAGCCCCAGCATTTT
cdr3_aa: CASSLGIRAGKKDQPQHF

clone_size: .
d_call: .
v_call: TRBV5-4
j_call: TRBJ2-2
cdr3_nt: TGTGCCAGCAGCTTGGTAGCAGAGAACACCGGGGAGCTGTTTTTT
cdr3_aa: CASSLVAENTGELFF

clone_size: .
d_call: .
v_call: TRBV20-1
j_call: TRBJ1-2
cdr3_nt: TGCAGTGTCCCGACAGGCGGGTACACCTTC
cdr3_aa: CSVPTGGYTF

clone_size: .
d_call: TRBD1
v_call: TRBV5-1
j_call: TRBJ1-2
cdr3_nt: TGCGCCAGCAGCTTAATTTTAGCAGGGGGCCACTATGGCTACACCTTC
cdr3_aa: CASSLILAGGHYGYTF

clone_size: .
d_call: .
v_call: TRBV29-1
j_call: TRBJ2-7
cdr3_nt: TGCAGCGTTGAAATTAGTGGGAGCTCCTACGAGCAGTACTTC
cdr3_aa: CSVEISGSSYEQYF

clone_size: .
d_call: TRBD1
v_call: TRBV19
j_call: TRBJ2-1
cdr3_nt: TGTGCCAGTACCCGGACAGGGGCCTACAATGAGCAGTTCTTC
cdr3_aa: CASTRTGAYNEQFF

clone_size: .
d_call: .
v_call: TRBV7-8
j_call: TRBJ1-2
cdr3_nt: TGTGCCAGCAGCTTGGACAGAGGTGGCTACACCTTC
cdr3_aa: CASSLDRGGYTF

clone_size: .
d_call: .
v_call: TRBV2
j_call: TRBJ1-2
cdr3_nt: TGTGCCAGCAGTGAAGATGGCAGGGATGTGGATGGCTACACCTTC
cdr3_aa: CASSEDGRDVDGYTF

clone_size: .
d_call: TRBD1
v_call: TRBV5-1
j_call: TRBJ1-2
cdr3_nt: TGCGCCAGCAGCTTGGCCCTGGACAGGAACTATGGCTACACCTTC
cdr3_aa: CASSLALDRNYGYTF

clone_size: .
d_call: TRBD2
v_call: TRBV5-1
j_call: TRBJ2-2
cdr3_nt: TGCGCCAGCAGCTTCTCTAGCGGGAGGGCCGCCGGGGAGCTGTTTTTT
cdr3_aa: CASSFSSGRAAGELFF

clone_size: .
d_call: .
v_call: TRBV27
j_call: TRBJ2-7
cdr3_nt: TGTGCCAGCAGTTTGACTAGTTCCTACGAGCAGTACTTC
cdr3_aa: CASSLTSSYEQYF

clone_size: once
d_call: .
v_call: TRBV27
j_call: TRBJ1-1
cdr3_nt: TGTGCCAGCGGTCGGAGACTTGAAGCTTTCTTT
cdr3_aa: CASGRRLEAFF

clone_size: .
d_call: .
v_call: TRBV10-1
j_call: TRBJ2-7
cdr3_nt: TGCGCCAGCAGCACGACTGCGAACTCCTACGAGCAGTACTTC
cdr3_aa: CASSTTANSYEQYF

clone_size: few
d_call: TRBD1
v_call: TRBV7-3
j_call: TRBJ1-6
cdr3_nt: TGTGCCAGCAGCTTAGGGGGGACAGCAGATTCACCCCTCCACTTT
cdr3_aa: CASSLGGTADSPLHF

clone_size: .
d_call: TRBD1
v_call: TRBV5-4
j_call: TRBJ1-4
cdr3_nt: TGTGCCAGCAGCCTGACAGGGTATAATGAAAAACTGTTTTTT
cdr3_aa: CASSLTGYNEKLFF

clone_size: .
d_call: TRBD2
v_call: TRBV6-1
j_call: TRBJ2-5
cdr3_nt: TGTGCCAGCAGTGAATCCGCGGGAGGGCAAGAGACCCAGTACTTC
cdr3_aa: CASSESAGGQETQYF

clone_size: .
d_call: .
v_call: TRBV6-5
j_call: TRBJ1-2
cdr3_nt: TGTGCCAGCAGTTACTCAACAGGGAGTCAGGGCTATGGCTACACCTTC
cdr3_aa: CASSYSTGSQGYGYTF

clone_size: once
d_call: .
v_call: TRBV19
j_call: TRBJ1-2
cdr3_nt: TGTGCCAGTAGTATGAGGTGGGCAGGGGACGGCTACACCTTC
cdr3_aa: CASSMRWAGDGYTF

clone_size: .
d_call: TRBD1
v_call: TRBV2
j_call: TRBJ2-1
cdr3_nt: TGTGCCAGCAGTTCCGACAGGGGGTACAATGAGCAGTTCTTC
cdr3_aa: CASSSDRGYNEQFF

clone_size: .
d_call: .
v_call: TRBV15
j_call: TRBJ1-1
cdr3_nt: TGTGCCACCAGCAAATGGGGGGGGAACACTGAAGCTTTCTTT
cdr3_aa: CATSKWGGNTEAFF

clone_size: .
d_call: TRBD2
v_call: TRBV13
j_call: TRBJ2-3
cdr3_nt: TGTGCCAGCAGCTCGCGGGAGTCCCCAGATACGCAGTATTTT
cdr3_aa: CASSSRESPDTQYF

clone_size: .
d_call: .
v_call: TRBV21-1
j_call: TRBJ2-7
cdr3_nt: TGTGCCAGCAGCAGGAGGCCCTCCCCCTGGGAGCAGTACTTC
cdr3_aa: CASSRRPSPWEQYF

clone_size: .
d_call: TRBD1
v_call: TRBV5-5
j_call: TRBJ2-7
cdr3_nt: TGTGCCAGCAGCCCGGGACAGGGGACTGGCTACGAGCAGTACTTC
cdr3_aa: CASSPGQGTGYEQYF

clone_size: .
d_call: .
v_call: TRBV27
j_call: TRBJ2-6
cdr3_nt: TGTGCCAGCAGCCCCGGGCCCAGTAGTGGGGCCAACGGCCTGACTTTC
cdr3_aa: CASSPGPSSGANGLTF

clone_size: few
d_call: TRBD1
v_call: TRBV30
j_call: TRBJ1-4
cdr3_nt: TGTGCCTGGACGGACAGGGGCGGGAATAATGAAAAACTGTTTTTT
cdr3_aa: CAWTDRGGNNEKLFF

clone_size: once
d_call: .
v_call: TRBV29-1
j_call: TRBJ2-7
cdr3_nt: TGCAGCGTTGAACCTTTTTACGAGCAGTACTTC
cdr3_aa: CSVEPFYEQYF

clone_size: .
d_call: .
v_call: TRBV19
j_call: TRBJ1-2
cdr3_nt: TGTGCCAGTAGCTATCTCTCACAGGGAAGCTACACCTTC
cdr3_aa: CASSYLSQGSYTF

clone_size: .
d_call: TRBD1
v_call: TRBV28
j_call: TRBJ1-5
cdr3_nt: TGTGCCAGCAGCAATACAGGGGACAATCAGCCCCAGCATTTT
cdr3_aa: CASSNTGDNQPQHF

clone_size: .
d_call: .
v_call: TRBV6-1
j_call: TRBJ1-5
cdr3_nt: TGTGCCAGCAGTGAATATGGCCGCAATCAGCCCCAGCATTTT
cdr3_aa: CASSEYGRNQPQHF

clone_size: few
d_call: .
v_call: TRBV5-1
j_call: TRBJ2-3
cdr3_nt: TGCGCCAGCACTCCCCAGGGGCTTAGCACAGATACGCAGTATTTT
cdr3_aa: CASTPQGLSTDTQYF

clone_size: .
d_call: .
v_call: TRBV19
j_call: TRBJ1-4
cdr3_nt: TGTGCCAGTACCCCCCAGGGGAGGGCCAATGAAAAACTGTTTTTT
cdr3_aa: CASTPQGRANEKLFF

clone_size: .
d_call: TRBD1
v_call: TRBV12-5
j_call: TRBJ1-2
cdr3_nt: TGTGCTAGTGGCCCGAGGACAGGGCCTTGGGGCTACACCTTC
cdr3_aa: CASGPRTGPWGYTF

clone_size: .
d_call: .
v_call: TRBV15
j_call: TRBJ1-1
cdr3_nt: TGTGCCACCACAGGGTTCAACACTGAAGCTTTCTTT
cdr3_aa: CATTGFNTEAFF

clone_size: few
d_call: TRBD2
v_call: TRBV29-1
j_call: TRBJ2-3
cdr3_nt: TGCAGCGTAACCAAGACCGGGACTAGCGCCGGCGGCACAGATACGCAGTATTTT
cdr3_aa: CSVTKTGTSAGGTDTQYF